One and the same sample provided the 13 T cell receptor beta chains below, sequenced in a study of blood T cells in healthy people across ages. Combining a sample-barcoded 5' primer with a J-beta primer mix, a second PCR ran for 7 to 11 cycles. One entry per CDR3 protein, called by TCRdb with MiXCR from the 5' RACE reads. The data hold around 1,900,000 distinct CDR3 sequences, with 35% to 50% observed a single time. Sequences were obtained from blood. The receptors were gathered from a human donor in good health.

V is TRBV20-1 and J is TRBJ1-2, with D uncertain. The CDR3 is made up of 15 amino acids. V lost 0 bases and J lost 6, with 17 bases in between. CDR1 DFQATT and CDR2 SNEGSKA come from the germline V gene (reference sequence). CDR3 DNA: TGCAGTGCTAGAGACCCTACCTTTAGTCGCAATGGCTACACCTTC. It translates to CSARDPTFSRNGYTF.

This clonotype has just a few counts. The V and J genes are TRBV29-1 and TRBJ2-3, with D perhaps matching TRBD2 (6 bases). The V end was cut by 4 bases, the J end by 6 bases, with 14 bases between. The length of the CDR3 is 13 residues. The germline gives CDR1 SQVTM, CDR2 ANQGSEA. The CDR3 nucleotides are TGCAGCGTTGGGAGGGGTCTAGTGGATACGCAGTATTTT. It translates to CSVGRGLVDTQYF.

This clonotype was detected only a few times. Here the CDR3 reads CASSLERDGDYGYTF. Written as DNA, the CDR3 is TGCGCCAGCAGCTTGGAACGGGACGGGGACTATGGCTACACCTTC. The rearrangement links TRBV5-1 to TRBJ1-2; D is possibly TRBD1 (5 bases). Germline CDR1 and CDR2: SGHRS and YFSETQ. This CDR3 comprises 15 residues. V shed 0 bases and J shed 3 bases, with 12 bases lying between them.

The chain has TRBV12-3 or TRBV12-4 and TRBJ1-4, with 7 positions matching TRBD1. This CDR3 is built from 16 residues. Unmatched junction bases numbered 8, after V lost 0 bases and J lost 7 bases. The CDR3 nucleotides read TGTGCCAGCAGTTTAGCCCAGGGGGTAATTGTTGAAAAACTGTTTTTT. It is translated as CASSLAQGVIVEKLFF.

The chain uses TRBV4-3 and TRBJ2-3; 7 positions match TRBD2. V gave up 0 bases and J gave up 2 bases; unmatched junction bases: 2. Germline lookup yields CDR1 LGHNA and CDR2 YSLEER. This CDR3 is 15 amino acids long. CDR3 sequence reads: CASSQEGGYTDTQYF. The CDR3 DNA sequence: TGCGCCAGCAGCCAAGAGGGGGGGTACACAGATACGCAGTATTTT.

Points on this clonotype: At one of its ends the junction is not consistent with the germline gene, which may arise from a read error. J is TRBJ2-1 and V is TRBV12-5; D possibly corresponds to TRBD1 (5 bases). Germline CDR1 LGHNT, CDR2 FRNRAP. The CDR3 has 13 amino acids. CDR3 nucleotides: TGTGCTAGGGGTTTGAGCAGGGTCAATGAGCAGTTCTTC. Amino acid sequence: CARGLSRVNEQFF.

J is TRBJ2-7 and V is TRBV20-1, with D possibly matching TRBD2 (6 bases). The CDR3 spans 14 residues. The V gene lost 1 base and the J gene lost 3 bases, with 13 bases spanning the gap. In germline, CDR1 is DFQATT, CDR2 SNEGSKA (reference sequence). CDR3 bases: TGCAGTGCTAGAGGTCCGACTAGAATCTACGAGCAGTACTTC. It yields the protein CSARGPTRIYEQYF.

On this clonotype itself: The junction departs from germline at one end; a sequencing error may be responsible. The rearrangement links TRBV10-3 to TRBJ1-2; 9 nucleotides agree with TRBD1. Germline lookup yields CDR1 ENHRY and CDR2 SYGVKD. CDR3 length: 16 amino acids. CDR3 region: CDISEPDRGSRYGYTF. The CDR3 coding sequence is TGTGACATCAGTGAACCAGACAGGGGGAGTCGGTATGGCTACACCTTC.

In its sample, this clonotype was seen many times. This rearrangement joins TRBV20-1 to TRBJ2-7; D ambiguous. Germline V gene data show CDR1 as DFQATT and CDR2 as SNEGSKA (reference sequence). V was pared by 4 bases and J by 3 bases, with 7 bases between. CDR3 length: 11 amino acids. CDR3 sequence: CSATRGYEQYF. The CDR3 nucleotides are TGCAGTGCTACTAGAGGCTACGAGCAGTACTTC.

The V call is TRBV7-6, the J call TRBJ2-1; 8 bases match TRBD2. V trimming: 1 base; J trimming: 6 bases; junction bases outside the gene matches: 8. Germline V gene sequence: CDR1 SGHVS, CDR2 FNYEAQ. The CDR3 length is 16 residues. The CDR3 sequence is CASSLGWRGVGNEQFF. CDR3 DNA sequence: TGTGCCAGCAGCTTAGGTTGGCGGGGGGTCGGCAATGAGCAGTTCTTC.

This clonotype was picked up a small number of times. The DNA for the CDR3 is TGTGCCAGCAGCCTGCGACAGGGAAGCCATGGCTACACCTTC. Translated, it gives CASSLRQGSHGYTF. The chain carries TRBV25-1 and TRBJ1-2; TRBD1 agrees at 7 bases. The CDR3 runs to 14 residues. CDR1 is MGHDK and CDR2 is SYGVNS in the germline V gene. V was pared by 6 bases and J by 6 bases, with 10 bases of the junction left unmatched.

This chain uses TRBV7-6 with TRBJ2-7, with 10 nucleotides matching TRBD2. TRBJ2-5 explains the end of the DNA better; the J call may be wrong. CDR3 length: 16 residues. Germline lookup yields CDR1 SGHVS and CDR2 FNYEAQ. The CDR3 sequence: CASSLGASGGGETQYF. CDR3 nucleotide sequence: TGTGCCAGCAGCTTAGGTGCTAGCGGGGGCGGGGAGACCCAGTACTTC.

The rearrangement joins TRBV20-1 to TRBJ2-7; 11 nucleotides line up with TRBD1. Germline CDR1 is DFQATT and CDR2 is SNEGSKA (reference sequence). CDR3 size: 14 residues. After removal of 6 bases from V and 5 bases from J, the junction contained 9 bases not matched to a gene. The CDR3 nucleotides read TGCAGTGCCCATCTTGGACAGGGGGCGGACGAGCAGTACTTC. This gives the protein CSAHLGQGADEQYF.